These 17 T cell receptor beta chains originate from one sample sequenced in a study of blood T cell repertoires in COVID-19. The table came from immunoSEQ multiplex PCR; TCRdb's copy has only in-frame clones and leaves some out. The sample contains about 50,000 clones, about 80% of which appear only once. Source material: peripheral blood. The source of these receptors is a man aged 55 to 70 with acute or convalescent COVID-19.

The V call is TRBV12-3 or TRBV12-4, the J call TRBJ1-1, with unresolved D. The CDR3 extends over 12 amino acids. V was cut by 4 bases and J by 8 bases, with 11 bases left in between. The chain's CDR3 is CASSSQTPEAFF. CDR3 nucleotides: TGTGCCAGCAGTTCCCAGACACCGGAAGCTTTCTTT.

The genes are TRBV19 and TRBJ1-5; TRBD1 is a possible D gene (6 bases). CDR1 and CDR2 from the germline V gene are LNHDA and SQIVND (reference sequence). Trimming shortened V by 1 base and J by 3 bases, and 13 bases separated the two germline ends. The CDR3 spans 16 residues. The CDR3 loop is CASSIAPGQSNQPQHF. The DNA for the CDR3 is TGTGCCAGTAGTATAGCCCCCGGACAGTCCAATCAGCCCCAGCATTTT.

This sequence joins TRBV4-1 and TRBJ1-4; TRBD1 matches 8 bases. Germline CDR1 and CDR2: MGHRA and YSYEKL. V was pared by 1 base and J by 4 bases, with 2 bases of the junction left unmatched. CDR3 length: 15 amino acids. As DNA, the CDR3 is TGCGCCAGCAGCCAAGGGACAGGGAATAATGAAAAACTGTTTTTT. It translates to CASSQGTGNNEKLFF.

The chain joins TRBV5-8 to TRBJ1-1, with D possibly TRBD1 on 6 matching bases. Trimming took 3 bases from V and 4 from J, leaving 16 bases between them. The CDR3 runs to 15 residues. The germline V gene encodes CDR1 SGHTS and CDR2 YDEGEE. In DNA form, the CDR3 reads TGTGCCAGCAGCTCGAAGGGACACCTGGGCACTGAAGCTTTCTTT. Translating gives CASSSKGHLGTEAFF.

The chain joins TRBV7-2 to TRBJ2-7; 11 nucleotides agree with TRBD1. Germline V gene lookup returns CDR1 SGHTA and CDR2 FQGNSA. The V and J ends lost 4 bases and 3 bases, in that order; junction bases with no gene match: 5. This CDR3 is 15 amino acids long. CDR3 DNA: TGTGCCAGCAGCTGGGGCGGGACAGGGGGCTACGAGCAGTACTTC. This codes for CASSWGGTGGYEQYF.

The DNA for the CDR3 is TGTGCCAGCAGCTGGGGACAGGGGGCAGGCACTGAAGCTTTCTTT. Translating gives CASSWGQGAGTEAFF. The chain carries TRBV5-6 and TRBJ1-1; 12 bases match TRBD1. The junction had 4 bases not matched to a gene; V was cut back by 3 bases and J by 4 bases. Germline V CDR1 and CDR2: SGHDT, YYEEEE. The CDR3 spans 15 residues.

The chain uses TRBV5-6 and TRBJ2-3, with TRBD1 as a possible D gene (5 bases). With 2 bases removed from V and 6 bases from J, the gap between germline ends came to 10 bases. The germline V gene has CDR1 SGHDT and CDR2 YYEEEE. The CDR3 contains 13 residues. CDR3 nucleotide sequence: TGTGCCAGCAGCTTAGGCGACAGCGATACGCAGTATTTT. It specifies CASSLGDSDTQYF.

The V and J genes are TRBV4-1 and TRBJ2-1, with 10 nucleotides matching TRBD2. The V segment lost 6 bases and the J segment 7 bases; nucleotides outside the gene matches: 9. The CDR3 runs to 15 residues. Germline V CDR1 and CDR2: MGHRA, YSYEKL. DNA of the CDR3: TGCGCCAGCAGTCTTGGGACTAGCGATTGGAATGAGCAGTTCTTC. Protein product: CASSLGTSDWNEQFF.

The V and J genes are TRBV9 and TRBJ1-4; tentatively, D is TRBD1 (6 bases). Germline assignment: CDR1 SGDLS and CDR2 YYNGEE. The CDR3 runs 15 residues. The V end was cut by 3 bases, the J end by 7 bases, with 16 bases between. The CDR3 protein is CASSELQGVGEKLFF. In DNA, the CDR3 is TGTGCCAGCAGCGAACTACAGGGAGTCGGTGAAAAACTGTTTTTT.

This clone was seen only once. The chain couples TRBV2 to TRBJ2-3; TRBD2 matches at 14 bases. V lost 7 bases to trimming and J lost 4 bases; unmatched junction nucleotides: 4. Looked up from germline, CDR1 is SNHLY and CDR2 is FYNNEI. The CDR3 covers 15 residues. DNA of the CDR3: TGTGCCAGCACTGGGACTAGCGGGGGTTCAGATACGCAGTATTTT. Residues: CASTGTSGGSDTQYF.

This chain links TRBV6-5 with TRBJ1-5, with D possibly TRBD1 on 6 matching bases. CDR3 length equals 14 residues. Germline CDR1 MNHEY, CDR2 SVGAGI. Trimming cost V 6 bases and J 5 bases, with 14 bases left between them. Written as DNA, the CDR3 is TGTGCCAGCAGCCGTGGACAGCGACATCAGCCCCAGCATTTT. Residues: CASSRGQRHQPQHF.

The chain is built from TRBV12-3 or TRBV12-4 and TRBJ1-3; the D gene is possibly TRBD1 (6 bases). The CDR3 totals 13 residues. Trimming stripped 6 bases from V and 4 bases from J, with 10 bases between. Written as DNA, the CDR3 is TGTGCCAGCAGAAGCGACAGGGGAAACACCATATATTTT. Translation: CASRSDRGNTIYF.

This chain uses TRBV3-1 (or the pseudogene TRBV3-2) with TRBJ1-4; D is perhaps TRBD1 (6 bases). The CDR3 runs to 15 residues. Germline loops: CDR1 LGHDT, CDR2 YNNKEL (reference sequence). V lost 1 base and J 2 bases, leaving 8 bases between the germline ends. This CDR3 is CASSQVRGTNEKLFF. The CDR3 region has the DNA TGTGCCAGCAGCCAAGTGAGGGGGACTAATGAAAAACTGTTTTTT.

The V gene is TRBV24-1, the J gene TRBJ1-4; TRBD1 matches at 9 bases. Germline V gene sequence: CDR1 KGHDR, CDR2 SFDVKD. The CDR3 length is 15 residues. J gave up 8 bases and V 3 bases, and 6 bases lay outside the gene matches. The CDR3 sequence is CATSDKTGGQEKLFF. The CDR3 bases are TGTGCCACCAGTGATAAAACAGGGGGCCAGGAAAAACTGTTTTTT.

The CDR3 DNA follows: TGTGCCAGCAGCCCAGGGTCTGGAAACACCATATATTTT. Its translation is CASSPGSGNTIYF. The V and J genes are TRBV5-6 and TRBJ1-3, with D perhaps TRBD1 (5 bases). The CDR3 has 13 residues. Trimming removed 4 bases at V and 1 base at J, with 6 bases between. The germline gives CDR1 SGHDT, CDR2 YYEEEE.

This clone has only a few counts. The chain couples TRBV7-2 to TRBJ2-7; tentative D call: TRBD1 (6 bases). Germline V gives CDR1 SGHTA, CDR2 FQGNSA. The CDR3 loop spans 14 amino acids. Trimming pared 1 base from V and 2 bases from J, leaving 9 bases between. CDR3 DNA sequence: TGTGCCAGCAGCTTAGAGACAGGTCCCTACGAGCAGTACTTC. Its protein is CASSLETGPYEQYF.

The CDR3 loop reads CASSLARGRETQYF. In DNA form, the CDR3 reads TGTGCCAGCAGCTTAGCCAGGGGGCGCGAGACCCAGTACTTC. The genes are TRBV7-6 and TRBJ2-5; 8 positions agree with TRBD1. The CDR3 loop spans 14 amino acids. The germline V gene has CDR1 SGHVS and CDR2 FNYEAQ. With 0 bases clipped from V and 5 bases from J, the junction kept 2 bases outside the gene matches.